Listed below are T cell receptor beta chains from one sample, sequenced in a study of regulatory T cells in long-lasting Graves disease. TCRdb analysed the multiplex PCR reads with MiXCR anew, one entry per CDR3 protein. This sample yields fewer than 350,000 distinct CDR3 sequences, of which roughly 18% are seen a single time; about 40% belongs to the top ten. Sequenced material: peripheral blood mononuclear cells (PBMCs), taken at new diagnosis, from a patient treated with antithyroid drugs. These receptor sequences come from a female donor with Graves disease. The CDR3 runs from the conserved cysteine through the conserved F or W. Each record gives: V gene, J gene, clone size, D gene, CDR3 DNA, CDR3 protein. A D gene is named only where the DNA matches it firmly. Not every row has a clone size; where given, it reads once, few, many or a size class.

V gene: TRBV27
J gene: TRBJ2-1
clone size: many
D gene: TRBD2
CDR3 DNA: TGTGCCAGCAGTGGCCGTAGCGGGACGCACTACAATGAGCAGTTCTTC
CDR3 protein: CASSGRSGTHYNEQFF

V gene: TRBV5-1
J gene: TRBJ1-1
clone size: many
D gene: TRBD1
CDR3 DNA: TGCGCCAGCGGCCCTTTAGACAGGGTGCAGGCTTTCTTT
CDR3 protein: CASGPLDRVQAFF

V gene: TRBV19
J gene: TRBJ2-7
clone size: few
D gene: NA
CDR3 DNA: TGTGCCAGTAGAGGAGACAGGTTCAACGAGCAGTACTTC
CDR3 protein: CASRGDRFNEQYF

V gene: TRBV11-2
J gene: TRBJ2-1
clone size: many
D gene: NA
CDR3 DNA: TGTGCCAGCAGAAAAGGGGGGGCCGCGGTTGATGAGCAGTTCTTC
CDR3 protein: CASRKGGAAVDEQFF

V gene: TRBV14
J gene: TRBJ1-2
clone size: NA
D gene: NA
CDR3 DNA: TGTGCCAGCAGCCAAGTTAGGGAGCATGGCTACACCTTC
CDR3 protein: CASSQVREHGYTF

V gene: TRBV11-3
J gene: TRBJ2-3
clone size: few
D gene: TRBD2
CDR3 DNA: TGTGCCAGCAGCTTATACGGGACTAGCTTTTCCGTGACAGATACGCAGTATTTT
CDR3 protein: CASSLYGTSFSVTDTQYF

V gene: TRBV12-3/TRBV12-4
J gene: TRBJ1-5
clone size: many
D gene: NA
CDR3 DNA: TGTGCCAGCAGTTTCGATAGGCCCAAGGACAATCAGCCCCAGCATTTT
CDR3 protein: CASSFDRPKDNQPQHF

V gene: TRBV11-3
J gene: TRBJ2-2
clone size: many
D gene: NA
CDR3 DNA: TGTGCCAGCAGCTTAGTCTTCGGGGAGCTGTTTTTT
CDR3 protein: CASSLVFGELFF

V gene: TRBV2
J gene: TRBJ2-7
clone size: many
D gene: TRBD2
CDR3 DNA: TGTGCCAGCACCCGACTAGCGGGAGGAGGCTACGAGCAGTACTTC
CDR3 protein: CASTRLAGGGYEQYF

V gene: TRBV28
J gene: TRBJ1-2
clone size: many
D gene: TRBD1
CDR3 DNA: TGTGCCAGCAGTTTATCCCTTACAGGGGTCTATGGCTACACCTTC
CDR3 protein: CASSLSLTGVYGYTF

V gene: TRBV28
J gene: TRBJ2-5
clone size: NA
D gene: NA
CDR3 DNA: TGTGCCAGCAGTCGGCAGGATGGGGGACAAGAGACCCAGTACTTC
CDR3 protein: CASSRQDGGQETQYF

V gene: TRBV30
J gene: TRBJ2-7
clone size: few
D gene: NA
CDR3 DNA: TGTGCCTGGAGTACCGAAAACGAGCAGTACTTC
CDR3 protein: CAWSTENEQYF

V gene: TRBV12-5
J gene: TRBJ2-1
clone size: many
D gene: TRBD2
CDR3 DNA: TGTGCTAGTGGTTTGGTACTGGGGACTAGCACCCGTGAGCAGTTCTTC
CDR3 protein: CASGLVLGTSTREQFF

V gene: TRBV19
J gene: TRBJ2-3
clone size: NA
D gene: TRBD2
CDR3 DNA: TGTGCCAGTAGTATATTGACTAGCGGGACCCACACAGATACGCAGTATTTT
CDR3 protein: CASSILTSGTHTDTQYF

V gene: TRBV7-9
J gene: TRBJ2-7
clone size: many
D gene: TRBD2
CDR3 DNA: TGTGCCAGCAGCTTGGGTCGGGCGGGGGTAGGATCCTACGAGCAGTACTTC
CDR3 protein: CASSLGRAGVGSYEQYF

V gene: TRBV24-1
J gene: TRBJ2-1
clone size: many
D gene: NA
CDR3 DNA: TGTGCCACCAGCGAGCTTAGCGGTTCCTACAATGAGCAGTTCTTC
CDR3 protein: CATSELSGSYNEQFF

V gene: TRBV19
J gene: TRBJ1-5
clone size: few
D gene: NA
CDR3 DNA: TGTGCCAGTAGTATCGCTGTGAATCAGCCCCAGCATTTT
CDR3 protein: CASSIAVNQPQHF

V gene: TRBV28
J gene: TRBJ1-1
clone size: NA
D gene: NA
CDR3 DNA: TGTGCCAGCAGTCCCCCCGGGGGCACTGAAGCTTTCTTT
CDR3 protein: CASSPPGGTEAFF

V gene: TRBV2
J gene: TRBJ2-5
clone size: many
D gene: NA
CDR3 DNA: TGTGCCAGCAGTGAACAACAACAGGGACGGGAGACCCAGTACTTC
CDR3 protein: CASSEQQQGRETQYF

V gene: TRBV7-2
J gene: TRBJ2-3
clone size: NA
D gene: TRBD2
CDR3 DNA: TGTGCCAGCAGCAGCGGGGGGGGGCCAGATACGCAGTATTTT
CDR3 protein: CASSSGGGPDTQYF

V gene: TRBV4-1
J gene: TRBJ1-1
clone size: many
D gene: TRBD1
CDR3 DNA: TGCGCCAGCAGGGACAGGGAGTGGACTGAAGCTTTCTTT
CDR3 protein: CASRDREWTEAFF

V gene: TRBV15
J gene: TRBJ1-1
clone size: many
D gene: TRBD1
CDR3 DNA: TGTGCCACCAGCAGAGAGACCCGGGACAGTGAAGCTTTCTTT
CDR3 protein: CATSRETRDSEAFF

V gene: TRBV7-9
J gene: TRBJ2-2
clone size: many
D gene: TRBD1
CDR3 DNA: TGTGCCAGCAGCACAGGGGTGGCGAACACCGGGGAGCTGTTTTTT
CDR3 protein: CASSTGVANTGELFF

V gene: TRBV12-3/TRBV12-4
J gene: TRBJ2-3
clone size: many
D gene: NA
CDR3 DNA: TGTGCCAGCAGCATACCGTCAGATACGCAGTATTTT
CDR3 protein: CASSIPSDTQYF

V gene: TRBV6-1
J gene: TRBJ2-3
clone size: NA
D gene: NA
CDR3 DNA: TGTGCCGGCGCGGGATATCCAGATACGCAGTATTTT
CDR3 protein: CAGAGYPDTQYF

V gene: TRBV20-1
J gene: TRBJ1-6
clone size: many
D gene: NA
CDR3 DNA: TGCAGTGCCCATCTGGGGGGGGTTGGACCCCTCCACTTT
CDR3 protein: CSAHLGGVGPLHF

V gene: TRBV19
J gene: TRBJ2-1
clone size: many
D gene: TRBD1
CDR3 DNA: TGTGCCAGTAGCCCCGCCGGGACAGTGTTCAATGAGCAGTTCTTC
CDR3 protein: CASSPAGTVFNEQFF

V gene: TRBV28
J gene: TRBJ2-1
clone size: many
D gene: NA
CDR3 DNA: TGTGCCACCCAGCCGGCGGGCGACGACAATGAGCAGTTCTTC
CDR3 protein: CATQPAGDDNEQFF

V gene: TRBV19
J gene: TRBJ2-5
clone size: few
D gene: TRBD2
CDR3 DNA: TGTGCCAGTGCGTCAGGCGGGAGGGCCGGCCAAGAGACCCAGTACTTC
CDR3 protein: CASASGGRAGQETQYF

V gene: TRBV7-8
J gene: TRBJ1-1
clone size: many
D gene: NA
CDR3 DNA: TGTGCCAGCAGCCCGAGGGAGAACACTGAAGCTTTCTTT
CDR3 protein: CASSPRENTEAFF

V gene: TRBV27
J gene: TRBJ2-2
clone size: few
D gene: NA
CDR3 DNA: TGTGCCAGCAGTACCCCGGCCGGGGAGCTGTTTTTT
CDR3 protein: CASSTPAGELFF

V gene: TRBV12-5
J gene: TRBJ1-5
clone size: many
D gene: NA
CDR3 DNA: TGTGCTAGTGGTTTTGGCTGGAATCAGCCCCAGCATTTT
CDR3 protein: CASGFGWNQPQHF

V gene: TRBV5-4
J gene: TRBJ2-1
clone size: NA
D gene: TRBD2
CDR3 DNA: TGTGCCGCTTCTGGACTAGCGGACAATGAGCAGTTCTTC
CDR3 protein: CAASGLADNEQFF